One sample yielded the 2 T cell receptor beta chains listed below, sequenced in a study of blood T cells in healthy people across ages. Using a J-beta primer mix together with a sample-barcoded 5' primer, a second PCR was run for about 6 to 11 cycles. TCRdb re-called the 5' RACE reads with MiXCR, one entry per CDR3 protein. The sample holds 1,500,000 or so distinct CDR3 sequences, roughly two fifths seen once. Sequencing was done on a sample of blood. The source of these receptors is a woman in her late teens or twenties in good health.

The chain recombines TRBV7-9 with TRBJ2-5; a possible D gene is TRBD1 (6 bases). The CDR3 has 14 amino acids. The V gene's germline CDR1 is SEHNR and CDR2 FQNEAQ (reference sequence). V was pared by 0 bases and J by 4 bases, with 9 bases between. DNA for the CDR3: TGTGCCAGCAGCTTAGCGGGGGCTCCAGAGACCCAGTACTTC. Translating gives CASSLAGAPETQYF.

This chain links TRBV29-1 with TRBJ1-5, with 9 bases identical to TRBD1. The V gene end was trimmed by 5 bases and the J gene end by 5 bases; junction bases not matched to a gene: 4. This CDR3 comprises 13 residues. Germline CDR1 reads SQVTM; CDR2 reads ANQGSEA. The CDR3 nucleotides are TGCAGCGTTTTAACAGGGGGCCATCAGCCCCAGCATTTT. Its protein product is CSVLTGGHQPQHF.